This T cell receptor (beta chain) appears in the sequencing data of a study of PD-L1 blockade in urothelial cancer. This clone was counted once. J lost 4 bases, V lost 2 bases, and 6 bases had no gene match. Germline assignment: CDR1 SNHLY and CDR2 FYNNEI. This CDR3 has 15 amino acids. Stated time point: peripheral blood 6 weeks after treatment start. Measured with immunoSEQ multiplex PCR; TCRdb has only the in-frame clones, and not every one. There are about 120,000 clones in the sample; more than 75% occur only once, and 2.4% lies in the top ten. The chain combines TRBV2 with TRBJ2-5; TRBD1 aligns across 8 bases. Here the sequenced sample was PBMCs, taken around atezolizumab (anti-PD-L1) treatment. The origin of this receptor is a man aged 50 or older with urothelial cancer. CDR3 amino acids: CASSESQGATETQYF. CDR3 in DNA: TGTGCCAGCAGTGAATCCCAGGGGGCCACAGAGACCCAGTACTTC. Together with reference TRBV2 and TRBJ2-5, the CDR3 gives the full variable domain: EPEVTQTPSHQVTQMGQEVILRCVPISNHLYFYWYRQILGQKVEFLVSFYNNEISEKSEIFDDQFSVERPDGSNFTLKIRSTKLEDSAMYFCASSESQGATETQYFGPGTRLLVL.